This T cell receptor (beta chain) was documented in a study of T cells in Graves' hyperthyroidism and ophthalmopathy. Study-wide points: Ophthalmopathy got predicted by the model a median about 6.5 months before its onset. Most clonotypes that expanded in the thyroid above 0.001 also showed up in blood.

This clonotype showed up many times. The antigen remains undetermined. TCR beta CDR3 regions were amplified from RNA transcripts. The TCR CDR3 first-round RT-PCR relied on the HTBI primer set. TCRdb reanalysed the multiplex PCR reads using MiXCR and keeps one entry per CDR3 protein. The repertoire has roughly 250,000 distinct CDR3 sequences, about 20% of them found once; the top ten carry approximately 60%. From germline, CDR1 is SGHAT and CDR2 FQNNGV. The V segment lost 5 bases and the J segment 2 bases; nucleotides outside the gene matches: 5. The CDR3 extends over 15 amino acids. The receptor's source is a man younger than 40 with Graves' ophthalmopathy. The specimen sequenced was blood. The genes are TRBV11-2 and TRBJ1-5; 8 bases are shared with TRBD1. The CDR3 nucleotides read TGTGCCAGCAGCCGCGGGGGACAGGGCAATCAGCCCCAGCATTTT. Its translation: CASSRGGQGNQPQHF.